The rows below give T cell receptor beta chains drawn from one sample of a study of technical replicates of blood from a handful of donors. Method: immunoSEQ multiplex PCR; TCRdb's copy keeps in-frame clones and lacks some. The sample yields 79,000 or so clones, about 91% seen once. Sequenced sample: T cells isolated from PBMCs. These receptors all stem from a human donor in good health. Both conserved end residues are part of each CDR3. D genes are given only for firm matches. Expanded clones get a size class; other rows say once, few or many, or leave the size out.

TRBD1,TRBV7-2,NA,TRBJ1-5,TGTGCCAGCAGCTTAGCACAGGGGGCTTATAGCAATCAGCCCCAGCATTTT,CASSLAQGAYSNQPQHF
NA,TRBV4-1,NA,TRBJ1-6,TGCGCCAGCAGCCAAGCGCAGGGAATGGGGCTTAATTCACCCCTCCACTTT,CASSQAQGMGLNSPLHF
NA,TRBV5-1,NA,TRBJ1-1,TGCGCCAGCAGCTTGGGTCTTTTTAACAGCTCGAACACTGAAGCTTTCTTT,CASSLGLFNSSNTEAFF
TRBD1,TRBV4-1,NA,TRBJ2-2,TGCGCCAGCAGCCGGGACAGGACGAACACCGGGGAGCTGTTTTTT,CASSRDRTNTGELFF
NA,TRBV15,NA,TRBJ2-5,TGTGCCACCAGAGAGCACGGAGCGGAAGAGACCCAGTACTTC,CATREHGAEETQYF
NA,TRBV29-1,NA,TRBJ2-3,TGCAGCGTCACGACAGAAACAGATACGCAGTATTTT,CSVTTETDTQYF
TRBD2,TRBV4-1,NA,TRBJ2-7,TGCGCCAGCAGCCAATTTAGTCCTGCTAGCGGCAGCTCCTACGAGCAGTACTTC,CASSQFSPASGSSYEQYF
NA,TRBV9,NA,TRBJ2-5,TGTGCCAGCGCCTTGGGAGCGGAAGAAGAGACCCAGTACTTC,CASALGAEEETQYF
NA,TRBV18,NA,TRBJ2-2,TGTGCCAGCTCAGTACAGGGAATCACCGGGGAGCTGTTTTTT,CASSVQGITGELFF
TRBD1,TRBV7-9,NA,TRBJ2-7,TGTGCCAGCAGCTTAGCCGGGACAGGGGGCCCCTACGAGCAGTACTTC,CASSLAGTGGPYEQYF
TRBD1,TRBV5-1,NA,TRBJ2-1,TGCGCCAGCAGCGCCCAAGGTGGGACAGGACATTACAATGAGCAGTTCTTC,CASSAQGGTGHYNEQFF
NA,TRBV27,NA,TRBJ2-7,TGTGCCAGCACCCTCTCCCGAATATCCAGGGTTCACGAGCAGTACTTC,CASTLSRISRVHEQYF
TRBD2,TRBV30,NA,TRBJ2-4,TGTGCCTGGAAAGCGGGAGATTCTGCCAAAAACATTCAGTACTTC,CAWKAGDSAKNIQYF
NA,TRBV18,NA,TRBJ2-3,TGTGCCAGCTCACCCACAACGTCAGCGGATACGCAGTATTTT,CASSPTTSADTQYF
TRBD2,TRBV11-2,once,TRBJ2-1,TGTGCCAGCAGCTTAGTCCTAGCGGGCTCCTACAATGAGCAGTTCTTC,CASSLVLAGSYNEQFF
TRBD1,TRBV4-1,NA,TRBJ2-1,TGCGCCAGCAGGGGGGACAGTTCCTACAATGAGCAGTTCTTC,CASRGDSSYNEQFF
NA,TRBV2,NA,TRBJ2-1,TGTGCCAGCAGTGAGTTAGCGGCATCACCCTACAATGAGCAGTTCTTC,CASSELAASPYNEQFF
TRBD2,TRBV7-9,NA,TRBJ2-1,TGTGCCAGCAGCCTAAGACAAAAGGGACTATTTAATGAGCAGTTCTTC,CASSLRQKGLFNEQFF
NA,TRBV4-2,NA,TRBJ2-6,TGTGCCAGCAGCCAAGTGGGGAGTCGGGTCTCTGGGGCCAACGTCCTGACTTTC,CASSQVGSRVSGANVLTF
TRBD1,TRBV7-8,NA,TRBJ1-3,TGTGCCAGCAGCCGACAGGGGTCTGGAAACACCATATATTTT,CASSRQGSGNTIYF
NA,TRBV4-1,NA,TRBJ1-5,TGCGCCAGCAGCCAAGATGGGCGGCTCAGGGTTGATCAGCCCCAGCATTTT,CASSQDGRLRVDQPQHF
NA,TRBV29-1,NA,TRBJ2-1,TGCAGCGTTGAAGATCTTCGCGAGTTCGCGAGGAACAATGAGCAGTTCTTC,CSVEDLREFARNNEQFF
NA,TRBV7-9,NA,TRBJ2-3,TGTGCCAGCAGCTTAGAGGGGGACCGAGATACGCAGTATTTT,CASSLEGDRDTQYF
TRBD1,TRBV18,NA,TRBJ1-2,TGTGCCAGCGGAAAGACAGGGGAGTATGGCTACACCTTC,CASGKTGEYGYTF
NA,TRBV19,NA,TRBJ1-3,TGTGCCAGTAGTCACGGTGGAAACACCATATATTTT,CASSHGGNTIYF
NA,TRBV19,NA,TRBJ1-2,TGTGCCAGTAGTCGAGGGCGGGCAGACTATGGCTACACCTTC,CASSRGRADYGYTF
TRBD1,TRBV7-6,NA,TRBJ2-1,TGTGCCAGCAGCTTAGAAGGGACAGCCGCGAGGAATGAGCAGTTCTTC,CASSLEGTAARNEQFF
NA,TRBV19,NA,TRBJ2-7,TGTGCCAGTAGCTTAGAAGGGGGCGAGCAGTACTTC,CASSLEGGEQYF
TRBD2,TRBV2,NA,TRBJ2-7,TGTGCCAGCGGACTAGTCTTCTACGAGCAGTACTTC,CASGLVFYEQYF
NA,TRBV6-1,once,TRBJ2-7,TGTGCCAGCAGTGTGGGCGTTGTATTGGGCGAGCAGTACTTC,CASSVGVVLGEQYF
TRBD1,TRBV7-9,NA,TRBJ1-3,TGTGCCAGCAGCCTAACAGGGGACAGCTCTGGAAACACCATATATTTT,CASSLTGDSSGNTIYF
TRBD2,TRBV28,NA,TRBJ2-1,TGTGCCGGGGGTGGGACTAGCGGGAGCAATGAGCAGTTCTTC,CAGGGTSGSNEQFF
NA,TRBV28,few,TRBJ1-1,TGTGCCAGCAGTTTACACAGGGCTGAGAGTAACAACACTGAAGCTTTCTTT,CASSLHRAESNNTEAFF
TRBD1,TRBV6-5,NA,TRBJ1-3,TGTGCCAGCCCAACAGGGGTGGCCTCTGGAAACACCATATATTTT,CASPTGVASGNTIYF
NA,TRBV7-9,NA,TRBJ1-2,TGTGCCAGCAGCTCGGAGCTTGACGCTAACTATGGCTACACCTTC,CASSSELDANYGYTF
NA,TRBV7-9,NA,TRBJ2-1,TGTGCCGGAAACACAGGGAGGGTAGTAAATGAGCAGTTCTTC,CAGNTGRVVNEQFF
NA,TRBV7-2,NA,TRBJ2-7,TGTGCCAGCAGCTTAGGTCCCCGGGGGGAGCAGTACTTC,CASSLGPRGEQYF
TRBD2,TRBV5-6,NA,TRBJ2-7,TGTGCCAGCAGCCCGGCGGGGGGAATTCCTTTAAGCTCCTACGAGCAGTACTTC,CASSPAGGIPLSSYEQYF
NA,TRBV19,NA,TRBJ2-7,TGTGCCAGTAGTATACAGACAGAAAACGAGCAGTACTTC,CASSIQTENEQYF
TRBD1,TRBV7-9,once,TRBJ1-1,TGTGCCAGCAGCTTAAGTCGGGACAGGGTTGGCACTGAAGCTTTCTTT,CASSLSRDRVGTEAFF
TRBD2,TRBV29-1,NA,TRBJ2-7,TGCAGCGTTGCCCGGACTAGCGGGGGCTACGAGCAGTACTTC,CSVARTSGGYEQYF
NA,TRBV5-1,NA,TRBJ2-2,TGCGCCAGCAGCTTGTTCAGGGCCGCGAACACCGGGGAGCTGTTTTTT,CASSLFRAANTGELFF
NA,TRBV19,NA,TRBJ2-1,TGTGCCAGTAGTGCAGGGCTGGGCTACAATGAGCAGTTCTTC,CASSAGLGYNEQFF